What follows are 24 T cell receptor beta chains derived from one specimen sequenced in a study of blood T cell repertoires in COVID-19. TCRdb's copy holds only in-frame clones and misses some; the assay was immunoSEQ multiplex PCR. The sample has around 190,000 clones; approximately 79% are singletons. Sequenced material: peripheral blood. All receptors derive from a woman in her fifties or sixties with acute or convalescent COVID-19.

This chain uses TRBV7-6 with TRBJ1-3, with TRBD1 matching over 9 bases. V was clipped by 5 bases and J by 7 bases; unmatched bases: 3. Germline V lookup: CDR1 SGHVS, CDR2 FNYEAQ. This CDR3 is 13 amino acids long. DNA for the CDR3: TGTGCCAGCAGCACAGGGGGCCGGAACACCATATATTTT. Its protein is CASSTGGRNTIYF.

This chain connects TRBV28 to TRBJ2-7; 8 positions match TRBD1. Germline V gene data show CDR1 as MDHEN and CDR2 as SYDVKM. The CDR3 is made up of 17 amino acids. V lost 3 bases, J lost 0 bases, and 10 bases stayed unmatched. The chain's CDR3 is CASSFRGPGGRSYEQYF. The CDR3 DNA follows: TGTGCCAGCAGTTTTAGGGGGCCAGGGGGCCGCTCCTACGAGCAGTACTTC.

The V and J genes are TRBV29-1 and TRBJ2-7, with D maybe TRBD2 (7 bases). Trimming took off 2 bases at V and 1 base at J, with 15 bases between the two ends. CDR3 length: 15 amino acids. The V gene's germline CDR1 is SQVTM and CDR2 ANQGSEA. CDR3 nucleotides: TGCAGCGTTGAACCAGTAGGGGGGGGATCCTACGAGCAGTACTTC. It is translated as CSVEPVGGGSYEQYF.

This clone was observed once. The chain joins TRBV9 to TRBJ1-3; perhaps TRBD1 as D (5 bases). The CDR3 loop spans 13 amino acids. CDR1 is SGDLS, CDR2 YYNGEE, per germline. V dropped 6 bases and J dropped 4 bases, with 11 bases sitting between them. The CDR3 coding sequence is TGTGCCAGCACCGGGGGATCCGGAAACACCATATATTTT. Its protein is CASTGGSGNTIYF.

This clone has just a few counts. The chain combines TRBV10-1 with TRBJ2-1; 9 positions match TRBD2. The CDR3 covers 16 residues. Trimming cost V 10 bases and J 5 bases; bases outside gene matches: 15. Germline lookup yields CDR1 WNHNN and CDR2 SYGVQD (reference sequence). The CDR3 coding sequence is TGCGCCACCCAGGATCCCAGCGGGGGGAAGGACAATGAGCAGTTCTTC. Translated: CATQDPSGGKDNEQFF.

This chain uses TRBV7-8 with TRBJ1-1; weak D call: TRBD1 (5 bases). V was clipped by 0 bases and J by 5 bases, with 10 bases between them. Germline V lookup: CDR1 SGHVS, CDR2 FQNEAQ. The CDR3 sequence is 14 residues long. The CDR3 sequence is CASSLAQVGTEAFF. CDR3 nucleotides: TGTGCCAGCAGCTTAGCACAGGTTGGGACTGAAGCTTTCTTT. The full variable domain, with the rest looked up from reference TRBV7-8 and TRBJ1-1, is GAGVSQSPRYKVAKRGQDVALRCDPISGHVSLFWYQQALGQGPEFLTYFQNEAQLDKSGLPSDRFFAERPEGSVSTLKIQRTQQEDSAVYLCASSLAQVGTEAFFGQGTRLTVV.

V and J are TRBV12-3 or TRBV12-4 and TRBJ2-3; TRBD2 is a possible D gene (6 bases). The CDR3 loop spans 12 amino acids. V lost 5 bases and J 9 bases, leaving 12 bases between the germline ends. The DNA for the CDR3 is TGTGCCAGCAGTAACCCGGGAGCCACGCAGTATTTT. Translation: CASSNPGATQYF.

This clone occurred a few times. The V call is TRBV5-5, the J call TRBJ2-7, with a weak D call TRBD1 (5 bases). Trimming pared 0 bases from V and 0 bases from J, leaving 13 bases between. Germline V gene data show CDR1 as SGHKS and CDR2 as YYEKEE (reference sequence). This CDR3 region has 16 residues. In DNA, the CDR3 is TGTGCCAGCAGCTTGGGTTTTTCTGGGGCCTCCTACGAGCAGTACTTC. As protein: CASSLGFSGASYEQYF. The whole variable domain, filled in from reference TRBV5-5 and TRBJ2-7, reads DAGVTQSPTHLIKTRGQQVTLRCSPISGHKSVSWYQQVLGQGPQFIFQYYEKEERGRGNFPDRFSARQFPNYSSELNVNALLLGDSALYLCASSLGFSGASYEQYFGPGTRLTVT.

The J gene is TRBJ1-1, the V gene TRBV6-2 or TRBV6-3; D is perhaps TRBD1 (6 bases). Germline assignment: CDR1 MNHEY and CDR2 SVGEGT. Between the trimmed V and J ends, which lost 7 bases and 2 bases, there was a span of 17 bases. This CDR3 has 15 amino acids. The CDR3 region is CASIPQGRSNTEAFF. CDR3 coding DNA: TGTGCCAGCATCCCTCAGGGGCGGAGTAACACTGAAGCTTTCTTT.

With regard to this clone: Different DNA sequences within this sample yield the same CDR3. This chain uses TRBV24-1 with TRBJ2-7; D is unclear. The CDR3 totals 13 residues. The V end was cut by 4 bases, the J end by 1 base, with 7 bases between. CDR1 KGHDR and CDR2 SFDVKD come from the germline V gene. CDR3 sequence: CATSEAGSYEQYF. CDR3 sequence (DNA): TGTGCCACCAGTGAGGCAGGATCCTACGAGCAGTACTTC.

The J gene is TRBJ2-1, the V gene TRBV7-2; D unresolved. Germline loops: CDR1 SGHTA, CDR2 FQGNSA. The CDR3 has 14 residues. Trimming stripped 7 bases from V and 2 bases from J, with 12 bases between. The CDR3 DNA is TGTGCCAGCATCCTAAATCCCACCTACAATGAGCAGTTCTTC. Its translation: CASILNPTYNEQFF.

The chain combines TRBV6-6 with TRBJ2-7, with a tentative D call TRBD1 (6 bases). Trimming stripped 6 bases from V and 3 bases from J, with 15 bases between. Germline values: CDR1 MNHNY, CDR2 SVGAGI (reference sequence). The CDR3 runs 14 residues. The CDR3 DNA sequence: TGTGCCAGCAGGCGGACAGCTACGGGCTACGAGCAGTACTTC. Its translation: CASRRTATGYEQYF.

This chain connects TRBV30 to TRBJ2-2; perhaps TRBD1 as D (5 bases). Germline CDR1 reads GTSNPN; CDR2 reads SVGIG (reference sequence). The V end was cut by 5 bases, the J end by 4 bases, with 11 bases between. The CDR3 has 13 residues. CDR3 sequence (DNA): TGTGCCTGGGGAAGGGGTACCACCGGGGAGCTGTTTTTT. It codes for CAWGRGTTGELFF. Based on the CDR3 plus reference TRBV30 and TRBJ2-2, the full variable domain is SQTIHQWPATLVQPVGSPLSLECTVEGTSNPNLYWYRQAAGRGLQLLFYSVGIGQISSEVPQNLSASRPQDRQFILSSKKLLLSDSGFYLCAWGRGTTGELFFGEGSRLTVL.

The rearrangement uses TRBV9 and TRBJ1-1; 7 bases map to TRBD1. The CDR3 is made up of 14 amino acids. The V gene end was trimmed by 3 bases and the J gene end by 11 bases; junction bases not matched to a gene: 13. Germline CDR1 SGDLS, CDR2 YYNGEE. Written as DNA, the CDR3 is TGTGCCAGCAGCGAACGGACAGGATCCTCTCGGGCTTTCTTT. Amino acids: CASSERTGSSRAFF.

V and J are TRBV15 and TRBJ1-2; D remains unclear. Germline assignment: CDR1 LNHNV and CDR2 YYDKDF (reference sequence). V was cut by 0 bases and J by 5 bases, with 4 bases left in between. There are 12 residues in the CDR3. In DNA, the CDR3 is TGTGCCACCAGCAGAGAACAGTATGGCTACACCTTC. Protein sequence: CATSREQYGYTF. The full variable domain, with the rest looked up from reference TRBV15 and TRBJ1-2, is DAMVIQNPRYQVTQFGKPVTLSCSQTLNHNVMYWYQQKSSQAPKLLFHYYDKDFNNEADTPDNFQSRRPNTSFCFLDIRSPGLGDTAMYLCATSREQYGYTFGSGTRLTVV.

The count of this clone is one. The rearrangement links TRBV19 to TRBJ1-2; possibly TRBD1 for D (5 bases). Germline values: CDR1 LNHDA, CDR2 SQIVND (reference sequence). Trimming removed 0 bases at V and 5 bases at J, with 13 bases between. The CDR3 covers 15 residues. The CDR3 region is CASSIEAQGQYGYTF. The CDR3 DNA is TGTGCCAGTAGTATAGAAGCCCAGGGCCAATATGGCTACACCTTC.

The chain carries TRBV5-1 and TRBJ2-2; 13 bases line up with TRBD2. The junction had 11 bases not matched to a gene; V was cut back by 4 bases and J by 5 bases. Germline CDR1 is SGHRS and CDR2 is YFSETQ. This CDR3 is built from 18 residues. The CDR3 DNA follows: TGCGCCAGCAGCCCGAGGACTAGCGGGAGAGAGGGGACCGGGGAGCTGTTTTTT. This gives the protein CASSPRTSGREGTGELFF.

The rearrangement uses TRBV5-1 and TRBJ2-6, with a tentative D call TRBD2 (6 bases). V was clipped by 7 bases and J by 0 bases, with 17 bases between them. The V gene's germline CDR1 is SGHRS and CDR2 YFSETQ. The CDR3 sequence is 17 residues long. DNA of the CDR3: TGCGCCAGCTCGGCGGCGGGGTTTAGCTCTGGGGCCAACGTCCTGACTTTC. Amino acid sequence: CASSAAGFSSGANVLTF.

V and J are TRBV3-1 (or the pseudogene TRBV3-2) and TRBJ1-1; TRBD1 matches at 7 bases. This CDR3 contains 16 residues. V lost 0 bases, J lost 0 bases, and 4 bases stayed unmatched. CDR1 and CDR2 (germline): LGHDT, YNNKEL (reference sequence). CDR3 DNA sequence: TGTGCCAGCAGCCAAGACGGGACAGTTCTGAACACTGAAGCTTTCTTT. The encoded protein is CASSQDGTVLNTEAFF.

This clone was recorded only once. V and J are TRBV24-1 and TRBJ1-2, with D perhaps TRBD1 (5 bases). The CDR3 has 15 amino acids. CDR1 and CDR2 (germline): KGHDR, SFDVKD. V was shortened by 5 bases and J by 4 bases, with 16 bases between the two germline ends. Here the CDR3 DNA reads TGTGCCACCAGTGGACCAAGTGGACAATCCTATGGCTACACCTTC. It is translated as CATSGPSGQSYGYTF.

The chain combines TRBV5-6 with TRBJ1-2, with D maybe TRBD1 (5 bases). This CDR3 is built from 14 residues. The ends were cut back, 1 base at V and 2 bases at J, with 9 bases in the middle. CDR1 and CDR2 from the germline V gene are SGHDT and YYEEEE. CDR3 in DNA: TGTGCCAGCAGCTTGAGGCAGGGAAACTATGGCTACACCTTC. Protein: CASSLRQGNYGYTF.

The chain recombines TRBV3-1 (or the pseudogene TRBV3-2) with TRBJ1-4; D might be TRBD1 (5 bases). CDR1 is LGHDT, CDR2 YNNKEL, per germline (reference sequence). The CDR3 sequence is 20 residues long. V was clipped by 1 base and J by 0 bases, with 21 bases between them. The CDR3 nucleotides are TGTGCCAGCAGCCAAGGGGGCGGGGGGTCCCTTCATTCAACTAATGAAAAACTGTTTTTT. Translation: CASSQGGGGSLHSTNEKLFF.

This sequence joins TRBV6-6 and TRBJ1-4; 10 positions match TRBD1. With V trimmed by 5 bases and J by 7 bases, 7 bases remained unmatched. This CDR3 is built from 15 residues. CDR1 is MNHNY and CDR2 is SVGAGI in the germline V gene (reference sequence). For the CDR3, the DNA is TGTGCCAGCAGTGCGACAGGGGGCTGGAGTGAAAAACTGTTTTTT. This sequence encodes CASSATGGWSEKLFF.

The V and J genes are TRBV6-5 and TRBJ2-2, with unresolved D. This CDR3 has 14 amino acids. CDR1 MNHEY and CDR2 SVGAGI come from the germline V gene. Trimming took 0 bases from V and 3 from J, leaving 5 bases between them. The CDR3 nucleotides are TGTGCCAGCAGTTACTCACCGGACACCGGGGAGCTGTTTTTT. It specifies CASSYSPDTGELFF.